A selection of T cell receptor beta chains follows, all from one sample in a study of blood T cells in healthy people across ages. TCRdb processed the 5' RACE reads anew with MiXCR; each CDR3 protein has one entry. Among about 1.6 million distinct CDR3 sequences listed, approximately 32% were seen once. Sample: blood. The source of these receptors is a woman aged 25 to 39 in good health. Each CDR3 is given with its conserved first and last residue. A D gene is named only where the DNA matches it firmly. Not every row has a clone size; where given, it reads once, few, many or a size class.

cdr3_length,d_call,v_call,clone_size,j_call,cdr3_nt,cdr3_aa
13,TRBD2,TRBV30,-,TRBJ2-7,TGTGCCGCATCGTGGGCGGGAGGCGGCGAGCAGTACTTC,CAASWAGGGEQYF
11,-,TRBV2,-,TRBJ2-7,TGTGCCAGCAGTATAAAATGCGAGCAGTACTTC,CASSIKCEQYF
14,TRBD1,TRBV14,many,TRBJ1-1,TGTGCCAGCAGCCAACAGGGGGCAGGCACTGAAGCTTTCTTT,CASSQQGAGTEAFF
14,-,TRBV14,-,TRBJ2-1,TGTGCCAGCAGCCAAGATAGTCTAAGAAGGGGTGAGTTCTTC,CASSQDSLRRGEFF
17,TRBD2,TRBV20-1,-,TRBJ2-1,TGCAGTGCTGGATACTTGAGACTAGCGGGCTCCTACAATGAGCAGTTCTTC,CSAGYLRLAGSYNEQFF
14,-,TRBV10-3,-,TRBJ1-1,TGTGCCATCAGTGCGAGGCAGGAAGGCGCTGAAGCTTTCTTT,CAISARQEGAEAFF
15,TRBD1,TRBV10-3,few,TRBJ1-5,TGTGCCATCAGTGAGTCTACAGGGGTCGGACAGCCCCAGCATTTT,CAISESTGVGQPQHF
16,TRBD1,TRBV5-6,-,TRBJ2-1,TGTGCCAGCAGCCCGCCCCGGGACAGGGTTTACAATGAGCAGTTCTTC,CASSPPRDRVYNEQFF
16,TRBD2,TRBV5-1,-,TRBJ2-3,TGCGCCAGCAGCTGGGGGACTAGCGGGGGAGGAGATACGCAGTATTTT,CASSWGTSGGGDTQYF
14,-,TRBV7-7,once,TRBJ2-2,TGTGCCAGCAGCGCTGATCTAAACACCGGGGAGCTGTTTTTT,CASSADLNTGELFF
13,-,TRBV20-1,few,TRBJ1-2,TGCAGTGCCCCAGACCAGATAGGCTATGGCTACACCTTC,CSAPDQIGYGYTF
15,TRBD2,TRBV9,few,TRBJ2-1,TGTGCCAGCAGCGTAGCGGGGGGGCCAGTTGATGAGCAGTTCTTC,CASSVAGGPVDEQFF